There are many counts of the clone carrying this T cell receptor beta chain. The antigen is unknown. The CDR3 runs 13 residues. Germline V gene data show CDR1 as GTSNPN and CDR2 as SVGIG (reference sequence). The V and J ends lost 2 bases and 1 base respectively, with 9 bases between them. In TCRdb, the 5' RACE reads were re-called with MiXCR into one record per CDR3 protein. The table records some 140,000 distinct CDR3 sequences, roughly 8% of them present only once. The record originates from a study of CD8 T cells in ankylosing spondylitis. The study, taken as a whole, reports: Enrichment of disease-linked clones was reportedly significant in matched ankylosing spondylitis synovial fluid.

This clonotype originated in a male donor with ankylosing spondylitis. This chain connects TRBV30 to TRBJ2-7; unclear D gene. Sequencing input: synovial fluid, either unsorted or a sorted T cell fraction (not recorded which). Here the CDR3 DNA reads TGTGCCTGGAGTTCTGCTAGTTCCTACGAGCAGTACTTC. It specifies CAWSSASSYEQYF.